This is a list of T cell receptor beta chains from one sample in a study of sequential checkpoint blockade in melanoma. The protocol was immunoSEQ multiplex PCR, while the TCRdb copy is restricted to in-frame clones and leaves out a portion. The table has under 20,000 clones, around 70% seen once. The sequences come from CD8+ T cells sorted from blood (inferred from file names), collected from a patient given nivolumab and ipilimumab in sequence. Receptor source: a human donor with melanoma. CDR3s include the opening cysteine and the closing phenylalanine or tryptophan. The order of the fields is V gene, J gene, D gene, clone size, CDR3 protein, CDR3 DNA. A D gene is named only where the DNA matches it firmly. Part of the rows lack a size; the others show once, few, many or a class for expanded clones.

v_gene: TRBV9; j_gene: TRBJ2-5; d_gene: TRBD1; abundance: few; CDR3aa: CASSDHRGAETQYF; CDR3nt: TGTGCCAGCAGCGACCACAGGGGCGCAGAGACCCAGTACTTC
v_gene: TRBV18; j_gene: TRBJ2-7; d_gene: .; abundance: .; CDR3aa: CASSPSSPDSAYEQYF; CDR3nt: TGTGCCAGCTCACCTTCGAGCCCAGACAGCGCCTACGAGCAGTACTTC
v_gene: TRBV9; j_gene: TRBJ2-3; d_gene: TRBD2; abundance: .; CDR3aa: CASSVAGLAGAGDTQYF; CDR3nt: TGTGCCAGCAGCGTAGCTGGGCTAGCGGGAGCCGGGGATACGCAGTATTTT
v_gene: TRBV25-1; j_gene: TRBJ1-5; d_gene: .; abundance: .; CDR3aa: CASSDRGYDNQPQHF; CDR3nt: TGTGCCAGCAGTGACCGGGGGTATGACAATCAGCCCCAGCATTTT
v_gene: TRBV9; j_gene: TRBJ2-1; d_gene: TRBD2; abundance: .; CDR3aa: CASSVELAEYNEQFF; CDR3nt: TGTGCCAGCAGCGTGGAACTAGCGGAGTACAATGAGCAGTTCTTC
v_gene: TRBV9; j_gene: TRBJ2-1; d_gene: TRBD2; abundance: once; CDR3aa: CASSGLGAGGLNEQFF; CDR3nt: TGTGCCAGCAGCGGCCTCGGGGCGGGAGGACTCAATGAGCAGTTCTTC
v_gene: TRBV6-6; j_gene: TRBJ2-6; d_gene: .; abundance: .; CDR3aa: CATHWANVLTF; CDR3nt: TGTGCCACCCACTGGGCCAACGTCCTGACTTTC
v_gene: TRBV6-1; j_gene: TRBJ2-7; d_gene: .; abundance: few; CDR3aa: CASSEEGGGPYEQYF; CDR3nt: TGTGCCAGCAGTGAAGAAGGGGGGGGGCCGTACGAGCAGTACTTC
v_gene: TRBV19; j_gene: TRBJ1-5; d_gene: TRBD1; abundance: .; CDR3aa: CASSIMGQGDQPQHF; CDR3nt: TGTGCCAGTAGTATCATGGGACAGGGAGATCAGCCCCAGCATTTT
v_gene: TRBV25-1; j_gene: TRBJ2-2; d_gene: TRBD1; abundance: few; CDR3aa: CASSEGTGDTGELFF; CDR3nt: TGTGCCAGCAGTGAGGGGACAGGGGACACCGGGGAGCTGTTTTTT
v_gene: TRBV27; j_gene: TRBJ2-7; d_gene: .; abundance: .; CDR3aa: CASRTDTYEQYF; CDR3nt: TGTGCCAGCAGGACGGACACCTACGAGCAGTACTTC
v_gene: TRBV7-9; j_gene: TRBJ2-7; d_gene: .; abundance: .; CDR3aa: CASSPRDNAYEQYF; CDR3nt: TGTGCCAGCAGCCCGAGGGACAACGCCTACGAGCAGTACTTC
v_gene: TRBV23-1; j_gene: TRBJ1-4; d_gene: .; abundance: .; CDR3aa: CASSRGQQKGSEKLFF; CDR3nt: TGCGCCAGCAGTCGGGGCCAGCAGAAGGGTAGTGAAAAACTGTTTTTT
v_gene: TRBV7-9; j_gene: TRBJ1-2; d_gene: .; abundance: .; CDR3aa: CASSLPDRPTGYGYTF; CDR3nt: TGTGCCAGCAGCTTACCCGACAGGCCTACGGGCTATGGCTACACCTTC
v_gene: TRBV2; j_gene: TRBJ1-1; d_gene: TRBD1; abundance: few; CDR3aa: CASINGQENTEAFF; CDR3nt: TGTGCCAGCATTAATGGACAGGAGAACACTGAAGCTTTCTTT
v_gene: TRBV9; j_gene: TRBJ2-2; d_gene: .; abundance: .; CDR3aa: CASSVGWGDRNTGELFF; CDR3nt: TGTGCCAGCAGCGTAGGATGGGGGGACCGGAACACCGGGGAGCTGTTTTTT
v_gene: TRBV5-1; j_gene: TRBJ1-1; d_gene: .; abundance: .; CDR3aa: CDSSIRTGATEAFF; CDR3nt: TGCGACAGCAGCATACGAACTGGGGCCACTGAAGCTTTCTTT
v_gene: TRBV7-9; j_gene: TRBJ2-7; d_gene: TRBD1; abundance: .; CDR3aa: CASSSGTARSYEQYF; CDR3nt: TGTGCCAGCAGCTCCGGGACAGCCCGATCCTACGAGCAGTACTTC
v_gene: TRBV27; j_gene: TRBJ2-3; d_gene: TRBD2; abundance: .; CDR3aa: CASRPGSGRAMDTQYF; CDR3nt: TGTGCCAGCAGACCCGGGAGCGGGAGGGCCATGGATACGCAGTATTTT
v_gene: TRBV15; j_gene: TRBJ2-5; d_gene: .; abundance: few; CDR3aa: CATSRVPRGQETQYF; CDR3nt: TGTGCCACCAGCAGAGTTCCCAGGGGTCAAGAGACCCAGTACTTC
v_gene: TRBV6-6; j_gene: TRBJ1-1; d_gene: TRBD1; abundance: .; CDR3aa: CASSYPRDREDTEAFF; CDR3nt: TGTGCCAGCAGTTACCCCCGGGACAGGGAAGACACTGAAGCTTTCTTT
v_gene: TRBV30; j_gene: TRBJ2-1; d_gene: TRBD2; abundance: few; CDR3aa: CAWASGGPGDEQFF; CDR3nt: TGTGCCTGGGCTAGCGGGGGGCCGGGGGATGAGCAGTTCTTC
v_gene: TRBV4-1; j_gene: TRBJ2-3; d_gene: .; abundance: few; CDR3aa: CASSLSTDTQYF; CDR3nt: TGCGCCAGCAGCCTAAGCACAGATACGCAGTATTTT
v_gene: TRBV30; j_gene: TRBJ1-2; d_gene: TRBD1; abundance: .; CDR3aa: CAWSPPRGQYGYTF; CDR3nt: TGTGCCTGGAGTCCCCCCAGGGGGCAATATGGCTACACCTTC
v_gene: TRBV27; j_gene: TRBJ2-1; d_gene: TRBD2; abundance: .; CDR3aa: CASRIAGGGNEQFF; CDR3nt: TGTGCCAGCAGAATAGCGGGAGGTGGGAATGAGCAGTTCTTC
v_gene: TRBV6-1; j_gene: TRBJ2-3; d_gene: .; abundance: .; CDR3aa: CASSGLGLSTDTQYF; CDR3nt: TGTGCCAGCAGTGGTTTGGGACTCTCCACAGATACGCAGTATTTT
v_gene: TRBV7-9; j_gene: TRBJ2-2; d_gene: TRBD1; abundance: .; CDR3aa: CASSQVGQGDTGELFF; CDR3nt: TGCGCCAGCAGCCAAGTGGGACAGGGCGACACCGGGGAGCTGTTTTTT
v_gene: TRBV27; j_gene: TRBJ2-7; d_gene: .; abundance: .; CDR3aa: CASSLQGGYEQYF; CDR3nt: TGTGCCAGCAGTTTGCAGGGGGGCTACGAGCAGTACTTC
v_gene: TRBV7-9; j_gene: TRBJ2-1; d_gene: .; abundance: .; CDR3aa: CASSLAGSYNEQFF; CDR3nt: TGTGCCAGCAGCTTAGCCGGGTCCTACAATGAGCAGTTCTTC
v_gene: TRBV4-1; j_gene: TRBJ2-7; d_gene: .; abundance: .; CDR3aa: CASSQGGWQYF; CDR3nt: TGTGCCAGCAGCCAAGGAGGATGGCAGTACTTC
v_gene: TRBV4-3; j_gene: TRBJ1-2; d_gene: .; abundance: .; CDR3aa: CASSQDPATTGLGYTF; CDR3nt: TGCGCCAGCAGCCAAGATCCAGCCACGACAGGACTTGGCTACACCTTC
v_gene: TRBV30; j_gene: TRBJ2-1; d_gene: .; abundance: once; CDR3aa: CAWSLQVGDLNEQFF; CDR3nt: TGTGCCTGGAGCCTTCAGGTCGGGGATTTGAATGAGCAGTTCTTC
v_gene: TRBV4-1; j_gene: TRBJ1-3; d_gene: .; abundance: .; CDR3aa: CASSLRGAGNTIYF; CDR3nt: TGCGCCAGCAGCCTCAGGGGAGCTGGAAACACCATATATTTT
v_gene: TRBV6-4; j_gene: TRBJ1-1; d_gene: TRBD1; abundance: .; CDR3aa: CASSDAGGSTEAFF; CDR3nt: TGTGCCAGCAGTGACGCAGGGGGCTCTACTGAAGCTTTCTTT
v_gene: TRBV4-3; j_gene: TRBJ2-1; d_gene: TRBD2; abundance: .; CDR3aa: CASSPGTSEVDKQFF; CDR3nt: TGCGCCAGCAGCCCCGGGACTAGTGAAGTGGACAAGCAGTTCTTC
v_gene: TRBV27; j_gene: TRBJ1-1; d_gene: .; abundance: .; CDR3aa: CASSFAMNTEAFF; CDR3nt: TGTGCCAGCAGTTTCGCGATGAACACTGAAGCTTTCTTT
v_gene: TRBV6-1; j_gene: TRBJ1-1; d_gene: TRBD1; abundance: .; CDR3aa: CASPPGQEVNTEAFF; CDR3nt: TGTGCCAGCCCCCCCGGACAGGAGGTAAACACTGAAGCTTTCTTT
v_gene: TRBV4-3; j_gene: TRBJ2-3; d_gene: .; abundance: once; CDR3aa: CASSQVPQGGADTQYF; CDR3nt: TGCGCCAGCAGCCAAGTTCCCCAGGGGGGAGCAGATACGCAGTATTTT
v_gene: TRBV4-1; j_gene: TRBJ2-1; d_gene: TRBD2; abundance: .; CDR3aa: CASSQDPTSGRAGEQFF; CDR3nt: TGCGCCAGCAGCCAAGATCCAACTAGCGGGAGGGCCGGTGAGCAGTTCTTC
v_gene: TRBV10-2; j_gene: TRBJ2-1; d_gene: TRBD2; abundance: .; CDR3aa: CASSESTSGSGDEQFF; CDR3nt: TGCGCCAGCAGTGAGTCGACTAGCGGGAGCGGGGATGAGCAGTTCTTC
v_gene: TRBV9; j_gene: TRBJ2-1; d_gene: .; abundance: .; CDR3aa: CASSASGTLLGGEQFF; CDR3nt: TGTGCCAGCAGCGCCTCCGGGACACTACTAGGCGGTGAGCAGTTCTTC
v_gene: TRBV2; j_gene: TRBJ1-2; d_gene: TRBD1; abundance: .; CDR3aa: CASIGTGGFGYTF; CDR3nt: TGTGCCAGCATTGGGACAGGGGGCTTCGGCTACACCTTC
v_gene: TRBV11-2; j_gene: TRBJ2-5; d_gene: .; abundance: .; CDR3aa: CASSLELQEQETQYF; CDR3nt: TGTGCCAGCAGCTTAGAGTTACAGGAGCAAGAGACCCAGTACTTC